This record covers a single T cell receptor beta chain. The sample is drawn from a study of T cell responses to AZD1222 COVID-19 vaccine. Profiling relied on immunoSEQ multiplex PCR, and the TCRdb table lists in-frame clones only, not all of them. The data show around 100,000 clones, about 95% seen once. The germline CDR1 and CDR2 sequences are MNHEY and SVGEGT. This CDR3 has 14 residues. The V end was cut by 0 bases, the J end by 3 bases, with 8 bases between. The sample was peripheral blood, taken on day 0 of AZD1222 vaccination. This receptor was taken from an adult in good health. The V call is TRBV6-2 or TRBV6-3, the J call TRBJ1-1; a weak D match, TRBD1 (5 bases). The chain's CDR3 is CASSYSQGHTEAFF. The CDR3 region has the DNA TGTGCCAGCAGTTACTCCCAGGGTCACACTGAAGCTTTCTTT.